This TCR beta chain was documented in a study of blood T cell repertoires in COVID-19. Study background: The origin of the acute and convalescent COVID-19 samples was the United States, Italy and Spain. Sources were T cells, B-cell-depleted T cells, or PBMCs; the material itself was cDNA or gDNA.

Trimming removed 2 bases at V and 1 base at J, with 12 bases between. CDR3 size: 15 residues. Germline V gene sequence: CDR1 SGHRS, CDR2 YFSETQ. Sequenced by immunoSEQ multiplex PCR; TCRdb stores in-frame clones only, minus some. Altogether 200,000 to 250,000 clones are present, about nine tenths being singletons, with the ten largest covering 3% to 4.5%. The V call is TRBV5-1, the J call TRBJ1-1; no firm D call. Sequences were obtained from PBMCs or T cells enriched from blood (not recorded which). The sequence was collected from a woman in her forties with acute COVID-19. The CDR3: CASSFLRETNTEAFF. The CDR3 bases are TGCGCCAGCAGCTTTTTGAGGGAGACGAACACTGAAGCTTTCTTT.